A single T cell receptor (beta chain) is shown here with its context. Which antigen it targets is not known. No base-level quality is on record; no much larger clone is a single base apart. The sample is drawn from a study of shared clonotypes between healthy human individuals (dated by TCRdb to the early 2020s). For context, the study as a whole: A few men and a couple of women, aged 18 to 49 years, made up the cohort. Each donor's leukapheresis produced roughly between roughly 0.9 and 9 billion PBMCs. Per donor, three plates each were used for CD4 naive and CD4 memory, two for CD8 naive, and one for CD8 memory. Blood TCR repertoires of about 5 healthy adults were deeply sequenced to estimate repertoire size and the extent of clonotype sharing between individuals. Different laboratories and diverse techniques were used to prepare libraries and sequence TCR repertoires, to increase sequencing depth and limit assay-specific biases.

Findings and caveats that apply to the study as a whole: Naive subsets generally had larger estimated clonotype richness than memory subsets. The genetic and exposure-history diversity represented was limited by the small number of donors. Pairwise subsampling led to the expectation that sequencing depth would affect the degree of clonotype sharing among donors. Even with the large sequencing depth, rarefaction of the sorted-subset datasets indicated that sequencing was incomplete. Higher generation probabilities were observed for clonotypes shared by all four sorted-subset donors than for non-shared clonotypes. Approximately 5% of naive CD4, 3.5% of naive CD8, around 2.3% of memory CD4, and 0.4% of memory CD8 clonotypes were shared across four donors. Sampling was limited to blood, and TCR repertoires in tissue likely differ from TCR repertoires in blood.

Using the deep immunoSEQ assay, multiplex PCR amplified TCR CDR3 regions from genomic DNA. Extracted genomic DNA from each cell subset was spread evenly across all wells of several immunoSEQ 96-well plates, with each plate serving as a replicate. For sorted subsets, about 200 ng genomic DNA, equal to 25,000 to 35,000 T cell genomes, was loaded into each replicate PCR. Purified libraries were quantified with a Qubit 3.0 fluorometer, sized on a Bioanalyzer 2100, and re-quantified with the KAPA Library Quantification kit. Every immunoSEQ 96-well plate was sequenced on a separate single-read 150-cycle Illumina NextSeq 550 flow cell. The paper's data handling went like this. The immunoSEQ output contained only junctional sequences without quality scores, so filtering could not match that applied to full-length reads. To assign V/J genes and CDR3, sequences were annotated using PyIR, a Python wrapper for IgBLAST v1.9, with IMGT germline references. Any read was removed if the V/J assignment was weak (E-value above 1e-6), the CDR3 was missing, or the read contained stop codons, out-of-frame junctions, or ambiguous translated residues. V3J clonotypes were defined as sequences sharing the same inferred V gene, J gene, and CDR3 amino acid sequence. Percentage overlap between repertoires was calculated by dividing the number of shared unique clonotypes by the size of the smaller repertoire. Three approaches were used to assess repertoire richness: RTK rarefaction, the Chao1 estimator, and Recon v2.1 estimates of unobserved clonotypes. Generation probabilities for all TCRbeta clonotypes obtained by the gDNA method from a handful of donors were computed using OLGA. What TCRdb holds here is the immuneACCESS table cut down to in-frame rearrangements. Part of the clones is not present; checked against another copy, under half of the missing clones reflect an unresolved V gene, and the others are unexplained. The V and J calls and the clone size are those of that table, but D and trimming were determined from the DNA. In this sample the table shows over a million clones, approximately 97% of which occur a single time. The top ten clones comprise over 1% of the sample.

The CDR3, from cysteine to phenylalanine, totals 15 residues. Only the CDR3 portion is preserved as DNA: 45 bases, with reading frame beginning at the first base. CDR1 and CDR2 are drawn from the germline V gene: SGDLS, YYNGEE. Unmatched junction bases come to 6, with V trimmed by 3 bases and J by 6 bases. Healthy HIV-negative adults with no recently reported acute infections or vaccinations were included as donors. All donors were Caucasian adults living in Nashville, Tennessee, USA. Magnetic negative selection was used to enrich CD4+ T cells, after which naive cells were positively selected on CD45RA and the negative fraction became the memory subset. After blood collection by leukapheresis, PBMCs were isolated using Ficoll-Histopaque density gradient centrifugation and then cryopreserved in the vapor phase of liquid nitrogen. Analytical flow cytometry was used to check the purity and quantity of every magnetically sorted T cell population. Genomic DNA was isolated from every sorted fraction and measured by UV absorbance on a Nanodrop 2000c.

This clonotype was sampled from a man aged 30-40 years in good health. The source material was naive CD4+ T cells sorted from blood. The intended sense of this specimen's cell subset or site label: CD45RA+ positively selected. The V gene is TRBV9 and the J gene is TRBJ2-2; 9 bases in the middle match TRBD2. CDR3 loop: CASSAGGRASGELFF. Here is the DNA: TGTGCCAGCAGCGCTGGCGGGAGGGCCTCCGGGGAGCTGTTTTTT.